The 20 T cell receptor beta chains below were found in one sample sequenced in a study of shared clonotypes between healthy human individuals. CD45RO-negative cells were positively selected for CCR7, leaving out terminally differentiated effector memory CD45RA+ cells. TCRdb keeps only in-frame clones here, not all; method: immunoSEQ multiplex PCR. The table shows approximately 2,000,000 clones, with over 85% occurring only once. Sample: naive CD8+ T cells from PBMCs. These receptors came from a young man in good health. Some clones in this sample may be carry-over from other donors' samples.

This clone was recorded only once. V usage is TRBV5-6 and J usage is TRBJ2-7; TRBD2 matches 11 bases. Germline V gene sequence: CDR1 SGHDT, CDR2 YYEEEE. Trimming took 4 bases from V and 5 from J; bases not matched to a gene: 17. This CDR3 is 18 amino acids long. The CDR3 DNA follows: TGTGCCAGCAGCCCGGGACTAGCGGAACCACGCGGAAGGGACGAGCAGTACTTC. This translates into CASSPGLAEPRGRDEQYF.

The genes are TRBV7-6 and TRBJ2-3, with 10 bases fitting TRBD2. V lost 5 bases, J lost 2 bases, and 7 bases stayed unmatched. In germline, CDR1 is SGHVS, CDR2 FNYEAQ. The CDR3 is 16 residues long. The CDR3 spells CASSPGLAVPTDTQYF. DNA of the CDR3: TGTGCCAGCAGCCCCGGACTAGCGGTTCCCACAGATACGCAGTATTTT.

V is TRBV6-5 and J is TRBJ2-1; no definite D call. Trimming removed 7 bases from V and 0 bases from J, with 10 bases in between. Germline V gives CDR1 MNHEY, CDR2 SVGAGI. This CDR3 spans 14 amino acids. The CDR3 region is CASTRLGSYNEQFF. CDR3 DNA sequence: TGTGCCAGCACACGACTGGGCTCCTACAATGAGCAGTTCTTC.

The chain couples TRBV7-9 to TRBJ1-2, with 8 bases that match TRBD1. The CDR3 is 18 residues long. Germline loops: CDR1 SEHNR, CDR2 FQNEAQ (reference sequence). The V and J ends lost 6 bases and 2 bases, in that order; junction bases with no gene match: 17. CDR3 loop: CASRPPGLPGQANYGYTF. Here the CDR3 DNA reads TGTGCCAGCAGACCCCCGGGACTCCCGGGACAGGCCAACTATGGCTACACCTTC.

CDR3 in amino acids: CASSQGRNSYNEQFF. CDR3 sequence (DNA): TGTGCCAGCAGCCAGGGGCGGAACTCCTACAATGAGCAGTTCTTC. The chain recombines TRBV7-9 with TRBJ2-1; possibly TRBD1 for D (6 bases). Germline assignment: CDR1 SEHNR and CDR2 FQNEAQ (reference sequence). With 5 bases removed from V and 0 bases from J, the gap between germline ends came to 11 bases. The CDR3 sequence is 15 residues long.

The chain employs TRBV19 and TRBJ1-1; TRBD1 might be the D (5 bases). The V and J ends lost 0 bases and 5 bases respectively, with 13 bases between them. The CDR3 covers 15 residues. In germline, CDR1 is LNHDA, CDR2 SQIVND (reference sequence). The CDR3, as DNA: TGTGCCAGTAGTATAGATTTGGGGGAGGGGACTGAAGCTTTCTTT. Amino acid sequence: CASSIDLGEGTEAFF.

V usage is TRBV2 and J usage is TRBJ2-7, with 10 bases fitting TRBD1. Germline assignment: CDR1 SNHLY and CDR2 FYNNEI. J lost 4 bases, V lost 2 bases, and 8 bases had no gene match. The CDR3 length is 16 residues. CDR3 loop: CASSETPRQGAYEQYF. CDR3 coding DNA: TGTGCCAGCAGTGAAACCCCCCGACAGGGGGCATACGAGCAGTACTTC.

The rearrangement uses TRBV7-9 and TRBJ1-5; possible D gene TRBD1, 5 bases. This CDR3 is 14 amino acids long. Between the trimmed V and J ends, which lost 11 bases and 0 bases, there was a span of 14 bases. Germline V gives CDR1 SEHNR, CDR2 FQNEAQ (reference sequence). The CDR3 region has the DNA TGTGCCCTAGCGGGGGATAATAGCAATCAGCCCCAGCATTTT. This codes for CALAGDNSNQPQHF.

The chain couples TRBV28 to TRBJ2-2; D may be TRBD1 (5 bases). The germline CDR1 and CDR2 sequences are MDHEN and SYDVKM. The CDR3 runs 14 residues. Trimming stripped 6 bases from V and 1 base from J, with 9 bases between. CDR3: CASSITGNTGELFF. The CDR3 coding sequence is TGTGCCAGCAGCATCACAGGGAACACCGGGGAGCTGTTTTTT.

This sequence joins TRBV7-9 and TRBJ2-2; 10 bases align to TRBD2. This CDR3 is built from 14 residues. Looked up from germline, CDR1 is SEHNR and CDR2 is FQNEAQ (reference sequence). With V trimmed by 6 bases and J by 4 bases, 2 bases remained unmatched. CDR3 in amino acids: CASSLAGATGELFF. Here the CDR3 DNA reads TGTGCCAGCAGTCTAGCGGGAGCCACCGGGGAGCTGTTTTTT.

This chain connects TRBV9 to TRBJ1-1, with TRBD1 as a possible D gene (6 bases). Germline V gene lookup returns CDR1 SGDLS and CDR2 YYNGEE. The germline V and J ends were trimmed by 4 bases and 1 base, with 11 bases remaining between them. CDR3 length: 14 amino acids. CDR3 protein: CASSPGQPNTEAFF. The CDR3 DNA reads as TGTGCCAGCAGCCCCGGACAGCCGAACACTGAAGCTTTCTTT.

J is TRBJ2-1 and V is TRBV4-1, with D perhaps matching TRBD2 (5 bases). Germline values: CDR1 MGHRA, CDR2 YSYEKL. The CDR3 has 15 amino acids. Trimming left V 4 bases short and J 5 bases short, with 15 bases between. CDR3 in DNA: TGCGCCAGCAGCCTCCACCCGGACTTTAACAATGAGCAGTTCTTC. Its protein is CASSLHPDFNNEQFF.

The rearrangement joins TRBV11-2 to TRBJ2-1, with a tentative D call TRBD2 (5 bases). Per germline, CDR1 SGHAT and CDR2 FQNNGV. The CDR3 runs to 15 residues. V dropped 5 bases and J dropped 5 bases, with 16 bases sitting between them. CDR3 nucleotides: TGTGCCAGCAGCCTAGCTATCTACTTGAACAATGAGCAGTTCTTC. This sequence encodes CASSLAIYLNNEQFF.

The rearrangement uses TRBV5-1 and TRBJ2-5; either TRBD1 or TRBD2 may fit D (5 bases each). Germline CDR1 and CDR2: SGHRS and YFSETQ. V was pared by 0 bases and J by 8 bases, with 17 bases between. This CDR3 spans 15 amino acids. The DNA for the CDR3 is TGCGCCAGCAGCTTGGACGGGGCCGCTTATGGTACCCAGTACTTC. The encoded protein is CASSLDGAAYGTQYF.

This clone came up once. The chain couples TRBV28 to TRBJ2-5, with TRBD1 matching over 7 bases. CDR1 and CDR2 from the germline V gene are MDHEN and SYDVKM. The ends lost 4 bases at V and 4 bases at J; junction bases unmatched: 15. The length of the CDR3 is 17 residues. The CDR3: CASSSRDSLGQRETQYF. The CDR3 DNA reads TGTGCCAGCAGTTCCCGGGACAGTCTTGGGCAAAGAGAGACCCAGTACTTC.

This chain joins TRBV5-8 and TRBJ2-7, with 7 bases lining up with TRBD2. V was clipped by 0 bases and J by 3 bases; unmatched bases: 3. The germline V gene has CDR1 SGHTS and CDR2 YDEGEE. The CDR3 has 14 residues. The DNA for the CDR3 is TGTGCCAGCAGCTTGGAGCGGGGAGTCTACGAGCAGTACTTC. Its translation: CASSLERGVYEQYF.

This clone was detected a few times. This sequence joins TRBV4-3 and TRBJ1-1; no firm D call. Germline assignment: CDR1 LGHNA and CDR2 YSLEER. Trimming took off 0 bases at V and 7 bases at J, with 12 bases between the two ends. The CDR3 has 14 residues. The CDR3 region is CASSQDDKIGEAFF. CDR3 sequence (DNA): TGCGCCAGCAGCCAAGATGATAAGATTGGTGAAGCTTTCTTT.

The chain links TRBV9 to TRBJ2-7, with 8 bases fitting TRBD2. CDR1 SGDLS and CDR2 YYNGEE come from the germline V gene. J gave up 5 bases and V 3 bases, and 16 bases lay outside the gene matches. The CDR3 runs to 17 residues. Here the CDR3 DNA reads TGTGCCAGCAGCGGAACCCCCCGGGGGGGAGGGCCAAACGAGCAGTACTTC. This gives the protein CASSGTPRGGGPNEQYF.

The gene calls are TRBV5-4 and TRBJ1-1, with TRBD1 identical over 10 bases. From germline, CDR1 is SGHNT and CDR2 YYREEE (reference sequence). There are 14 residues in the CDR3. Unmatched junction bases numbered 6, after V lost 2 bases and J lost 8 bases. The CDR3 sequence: CASSFTGTGVEAFF. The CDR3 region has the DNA TGTGCCAGCAGCTTTACCGGGACAGGGGTCGAAGCTTTCTTT.

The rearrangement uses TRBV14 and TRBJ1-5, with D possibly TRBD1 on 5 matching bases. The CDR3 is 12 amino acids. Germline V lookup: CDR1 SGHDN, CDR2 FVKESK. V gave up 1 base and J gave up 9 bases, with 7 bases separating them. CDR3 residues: CASSQGGGPQHF. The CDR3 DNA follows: TGTGCCAGCAGCCAAGGGGGGGGGCCCCAGCATTTT.